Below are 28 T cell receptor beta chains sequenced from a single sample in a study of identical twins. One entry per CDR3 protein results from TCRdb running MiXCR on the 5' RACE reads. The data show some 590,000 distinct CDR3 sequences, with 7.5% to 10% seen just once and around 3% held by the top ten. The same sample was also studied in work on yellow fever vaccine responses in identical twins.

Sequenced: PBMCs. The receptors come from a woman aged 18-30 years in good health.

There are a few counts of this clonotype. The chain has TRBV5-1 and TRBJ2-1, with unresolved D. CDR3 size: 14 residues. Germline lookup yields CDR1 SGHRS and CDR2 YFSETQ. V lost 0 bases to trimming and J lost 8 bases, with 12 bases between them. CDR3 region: CASSLDLIYDEQFF. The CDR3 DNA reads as TGCGCCAGCAGCTTGGATCTAATATACGATGAGCAGTTCTTC.

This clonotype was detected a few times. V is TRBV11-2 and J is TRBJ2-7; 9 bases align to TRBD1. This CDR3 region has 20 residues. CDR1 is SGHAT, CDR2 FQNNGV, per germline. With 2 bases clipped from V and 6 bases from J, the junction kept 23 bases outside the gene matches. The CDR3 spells CASSLNINPKVQGASGEQYF. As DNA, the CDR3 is TGTGCCAGCAGCTTAAATATTAATCCGAAGGTACAGGGGGCATCGGGCGAGCAGTACTTC.

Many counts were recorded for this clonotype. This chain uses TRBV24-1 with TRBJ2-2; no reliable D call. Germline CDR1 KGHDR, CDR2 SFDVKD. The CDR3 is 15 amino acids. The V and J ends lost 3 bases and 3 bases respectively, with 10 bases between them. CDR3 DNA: TGTGCCACCAGTGATAGGGTCTCGGACACCGGGGAGCTGTTTTTT. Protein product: CATSDRVSDTGELFF.

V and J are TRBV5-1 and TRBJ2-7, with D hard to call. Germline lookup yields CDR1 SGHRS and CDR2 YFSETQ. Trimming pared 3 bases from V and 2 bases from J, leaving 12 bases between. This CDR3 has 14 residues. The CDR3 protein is CASSYGPLPYEQYF. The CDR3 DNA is TGCGCCAGCAGCTATGGGCCTCTGCCCTACGAGCAGTACTTC.

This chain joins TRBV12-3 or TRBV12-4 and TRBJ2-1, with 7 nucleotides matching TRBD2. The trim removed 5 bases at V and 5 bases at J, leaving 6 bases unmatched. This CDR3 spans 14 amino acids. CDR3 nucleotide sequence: TGTGCCAGCAGTAGGCTAGCGGATAACAATGAGCAGTTCTTC. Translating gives CASSRLADNNEQFF.

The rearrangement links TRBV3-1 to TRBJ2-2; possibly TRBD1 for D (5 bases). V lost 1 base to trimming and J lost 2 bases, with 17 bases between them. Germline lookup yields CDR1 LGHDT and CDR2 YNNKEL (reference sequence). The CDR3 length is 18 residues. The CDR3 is CASSQVHSRQINTGELFF. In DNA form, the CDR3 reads TGTGCCAGCAGCCAAGTTCATTCGAGACAGATCAACACCGGGGAGCTGTTTTTT.

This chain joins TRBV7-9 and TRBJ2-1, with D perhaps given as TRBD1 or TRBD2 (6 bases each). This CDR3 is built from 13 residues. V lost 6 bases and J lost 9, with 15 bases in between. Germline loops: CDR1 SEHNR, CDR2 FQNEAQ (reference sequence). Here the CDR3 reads CASSSGGWGEQFF. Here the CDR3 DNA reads TGTGCCAGCAGTTCCGGGGGCTGGGGTGAGCAGTTCTTC.

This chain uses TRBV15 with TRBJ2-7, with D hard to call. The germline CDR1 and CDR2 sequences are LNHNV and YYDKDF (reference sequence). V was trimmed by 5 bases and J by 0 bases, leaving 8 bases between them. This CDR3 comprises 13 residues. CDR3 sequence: CATSRGSSYEQYF. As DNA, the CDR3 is TGTGCCACCAGCCGTGGAAGCTCCTACGAGCAGTACTTC.

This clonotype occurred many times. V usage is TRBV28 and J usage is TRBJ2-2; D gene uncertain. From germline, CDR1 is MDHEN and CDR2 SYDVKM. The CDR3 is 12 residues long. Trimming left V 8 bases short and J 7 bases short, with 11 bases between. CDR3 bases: TGTGCCAGCGGCCCTTTGGTCGGGGAGCTGTTTTTT. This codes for CASGPLVGELFF.

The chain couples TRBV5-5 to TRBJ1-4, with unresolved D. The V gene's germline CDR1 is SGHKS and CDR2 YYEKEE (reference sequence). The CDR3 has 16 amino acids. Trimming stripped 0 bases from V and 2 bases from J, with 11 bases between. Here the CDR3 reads CASSLGPGGTNEKLFF. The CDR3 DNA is TGTGCCAGCAGCTTGGGGCCAGGCGGTACTAATGAAAAACTGTTTTTT.

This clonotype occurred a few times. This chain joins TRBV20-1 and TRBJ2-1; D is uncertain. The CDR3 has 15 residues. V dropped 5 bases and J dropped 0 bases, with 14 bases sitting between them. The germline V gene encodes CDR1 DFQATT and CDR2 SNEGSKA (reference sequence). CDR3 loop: CSAGKTGPSYNEQFF. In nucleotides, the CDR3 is TGCAGTGCTGGAAAGACCGGGCCCTCCTACAATGAGCAGTTCTTC.

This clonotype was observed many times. The CDR3 DNA follows: TGTGCCACCAGCAGGGCCGGGACAGGGGGCAACATTCAGTACTTC. This gives the protein CATSRAGTGGNIQYF. This chain joins TRBV15 and TRBJ2-4; 12 bases are a match to TRBD1. Germline loops: CDR1 LNHNV, CDR2 YYDKDF (reference sequence). The ends lost 3 bases at V and 7 bases at J; junction bases unmatched: 4. This CDR3 is 15 amino acids long.

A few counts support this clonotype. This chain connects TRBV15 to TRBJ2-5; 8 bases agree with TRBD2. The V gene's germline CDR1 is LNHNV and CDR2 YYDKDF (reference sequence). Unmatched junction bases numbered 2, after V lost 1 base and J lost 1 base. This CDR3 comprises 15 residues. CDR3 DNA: TGTGCCACCAGCAGAGCAGGGACTAGCCAAGAGACCCAGTACTTC. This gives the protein CATSRAGTSQETQYF.

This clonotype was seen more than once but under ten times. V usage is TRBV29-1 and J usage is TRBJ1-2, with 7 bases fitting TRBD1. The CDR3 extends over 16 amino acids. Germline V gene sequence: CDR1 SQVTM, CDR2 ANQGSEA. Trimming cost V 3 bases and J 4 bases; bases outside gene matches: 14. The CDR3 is CSVERGGELGLYGYTF. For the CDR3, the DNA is TGCAGCGTTGAGAGAGGGGGCGAGCTGGGGCTCTATGGCTACACCTTC. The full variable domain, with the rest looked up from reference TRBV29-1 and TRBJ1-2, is SAVISQKPSRDICQRGTSLTIQCQVDSQVTMMFWYRQQPGQSLTLIATANQGSEATYESGFVIDKFPISRPNLTFSTLTVSNMSPEDSSIYLCSVERGGELGLYGYTFGSGTRLTVV.

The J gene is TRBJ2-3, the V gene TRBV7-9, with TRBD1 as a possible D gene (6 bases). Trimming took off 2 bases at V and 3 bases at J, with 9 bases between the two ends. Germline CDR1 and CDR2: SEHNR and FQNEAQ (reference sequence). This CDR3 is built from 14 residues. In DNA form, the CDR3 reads TGTGCCAGCAGCTTATCTCAGGGGACAGATACGCAGTATTTT. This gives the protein CASSLSQGTDTQYF.

Written as DNA, the CDR3 is TGTGCCAGCAGCCTTCCAGGGACTAGCGGGAGGAATGAGCAGTTCTTC. Translated, it gives CASSLPGTSGRNEQFF. The rearrangement joins TRBV7-2 to TRBJ2-1, with TRBD2 matching over 15 bases. There are 16 residues in the CDR3. J gave up 7 bases and V 5 bases, and 6 bases lay outside the gene matches. Germline V gene sequence: CDR1 SGHTA, CDR2 FQGNSA.

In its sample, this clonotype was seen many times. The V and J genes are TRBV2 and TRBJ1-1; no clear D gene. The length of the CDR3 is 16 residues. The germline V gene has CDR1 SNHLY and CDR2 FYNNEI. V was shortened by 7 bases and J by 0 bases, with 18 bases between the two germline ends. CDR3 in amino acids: CASKQDGREMNTEAFF. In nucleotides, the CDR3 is TGTGCCAGCAAACAAGATGGGAGGGAGATGAACACTGAAGCTTTCTTT. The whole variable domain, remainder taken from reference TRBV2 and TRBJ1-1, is EPEVTQTPSHQVTQMGQEVILRCVPISNHLYFYWYRQILGQKVEFLVSFYNNEISEKSEIFDDQFSVERPDGSNFTLKIRSTKLEDSAMYFCASKQDGREMNTEAFFGQGTRLTVV.

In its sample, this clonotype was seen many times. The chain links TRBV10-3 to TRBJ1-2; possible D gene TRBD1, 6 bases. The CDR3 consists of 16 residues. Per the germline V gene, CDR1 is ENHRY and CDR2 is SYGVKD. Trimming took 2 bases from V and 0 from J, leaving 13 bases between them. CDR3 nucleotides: TGTGCCATCAGTGAGGCGATACAGGGTTCTAACTATGGCTACACCTTC. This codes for CAISEAIQGSNYGYTF.

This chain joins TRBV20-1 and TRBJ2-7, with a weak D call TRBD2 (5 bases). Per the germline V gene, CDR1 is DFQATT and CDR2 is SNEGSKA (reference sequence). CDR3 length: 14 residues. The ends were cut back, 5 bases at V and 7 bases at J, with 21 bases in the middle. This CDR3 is CSADARLDRREQYF. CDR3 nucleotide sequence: TGCAGTGCTGATGCCAGACTCGATCGGAGGGAGCAGTACTTC.

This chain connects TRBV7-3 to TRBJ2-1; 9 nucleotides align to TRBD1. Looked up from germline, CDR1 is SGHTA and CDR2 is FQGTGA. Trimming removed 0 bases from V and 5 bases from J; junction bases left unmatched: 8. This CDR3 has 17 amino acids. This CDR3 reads CASSLTLLDRGNNEQFF. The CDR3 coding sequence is TGTGCCAGCAGCTTAACGTTACTGGACAGGGGCAACAATGAGCAGTTCTTC.

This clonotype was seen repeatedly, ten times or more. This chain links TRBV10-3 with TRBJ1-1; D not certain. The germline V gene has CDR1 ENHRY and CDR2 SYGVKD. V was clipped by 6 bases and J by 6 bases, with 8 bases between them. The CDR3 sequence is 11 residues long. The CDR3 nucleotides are TGTGCCATCAGGGACTCCTCTGAAGCTTTCTTT. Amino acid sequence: CAIRDSSEAFF.

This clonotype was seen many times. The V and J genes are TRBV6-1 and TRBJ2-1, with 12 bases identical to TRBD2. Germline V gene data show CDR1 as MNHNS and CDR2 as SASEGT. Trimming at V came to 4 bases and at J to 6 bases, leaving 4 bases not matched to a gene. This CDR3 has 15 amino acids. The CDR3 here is CASSAGLAGTNEQFF. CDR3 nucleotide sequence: TGTGCCAGCAGTGCCGGACTAGCGGGAACCAATGAGCAGTTCTTC.

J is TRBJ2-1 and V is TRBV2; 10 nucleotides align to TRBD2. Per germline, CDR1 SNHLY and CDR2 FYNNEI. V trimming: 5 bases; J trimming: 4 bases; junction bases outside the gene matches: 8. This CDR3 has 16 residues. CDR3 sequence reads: CASSPPPSGGYNEQFF. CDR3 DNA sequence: TGTGCCAGCAGTCCTCCCCCTAGCGGGGGTTACAATGAGCAGTTCTTC.

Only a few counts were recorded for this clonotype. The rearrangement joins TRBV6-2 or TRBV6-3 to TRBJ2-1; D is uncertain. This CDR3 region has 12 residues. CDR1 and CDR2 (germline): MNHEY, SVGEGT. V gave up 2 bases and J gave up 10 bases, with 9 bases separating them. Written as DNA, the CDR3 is TGTGCCAGCAGTTACCCCCGGATAGAGCAGTTCTTC. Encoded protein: CASSYPRIEQFF.

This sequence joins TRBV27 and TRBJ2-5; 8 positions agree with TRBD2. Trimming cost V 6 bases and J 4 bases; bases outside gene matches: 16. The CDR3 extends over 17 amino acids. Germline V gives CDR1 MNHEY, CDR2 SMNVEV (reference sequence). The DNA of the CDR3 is TGTGCCAGCAGCCCGGGGGCGGGAGGCCTCGGTGGAGAGACCCAGTACTTC. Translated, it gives CASSPGAGGLGGETQYF.

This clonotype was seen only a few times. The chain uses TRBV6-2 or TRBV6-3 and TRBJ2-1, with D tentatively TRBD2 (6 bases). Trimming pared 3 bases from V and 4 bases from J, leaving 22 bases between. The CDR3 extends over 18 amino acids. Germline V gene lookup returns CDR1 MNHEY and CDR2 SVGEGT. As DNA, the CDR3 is TGTGCCAGCAGTTATAGGAGGGCGGGTCAGGCAAATTACAATGAGCAGTTCTTC. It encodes CASSYRRAGQANYNEQFF.

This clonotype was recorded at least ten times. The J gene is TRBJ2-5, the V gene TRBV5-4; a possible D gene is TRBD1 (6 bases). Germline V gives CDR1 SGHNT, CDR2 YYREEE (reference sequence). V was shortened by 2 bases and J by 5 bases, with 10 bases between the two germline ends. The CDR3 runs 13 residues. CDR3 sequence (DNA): TGTGCCAGCAGCTTACAGGGTCGGGAGACCCAGTACTTC. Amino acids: CASSLQGRETQYF.

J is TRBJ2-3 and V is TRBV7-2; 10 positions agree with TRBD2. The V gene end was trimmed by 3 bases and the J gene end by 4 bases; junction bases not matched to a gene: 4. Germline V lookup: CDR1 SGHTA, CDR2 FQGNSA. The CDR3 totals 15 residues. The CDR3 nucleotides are TGTGCCAGCAGCTTTCTAGCGGGAGTCCCAGATACGCAGTATTTT. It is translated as CASSFLAGVPDTQYF.